This paragraph covers one TCR beta chain sequence. The sample is drawn from a study of blood T cell repertoires in COVID-19. Some clones are missing from TCRdb's copy, which holds only in-frame ones; the method was immunoSEQ multiplex PCR. The sample consists of 230,000 or so clones, 88% of them appearing once. The CDR3 sequence is 15 residues long. V was trimmed by 3 bases and J by 0 bases, leaving 10 bases between them. The germline gives CDR1 SEHNR, CDR2 FQNEAQ (reference sequence). This clonotype was obtained from a woman in her twenties or thirties who had recovered from COVID-19. This chain connects TRBV7-9 to TRBJ2-3, with D maybe TRBD2 (6 bases). Specimen: PBMCs or T cells enriched from blood (not recorded which). In DNA, the CDR3 is TGTGCCAGCAGCTTCCGGGACTTGAGCACAGATACGCAGTATTTT. It is translated as CASSFRDLSTDTQYF.